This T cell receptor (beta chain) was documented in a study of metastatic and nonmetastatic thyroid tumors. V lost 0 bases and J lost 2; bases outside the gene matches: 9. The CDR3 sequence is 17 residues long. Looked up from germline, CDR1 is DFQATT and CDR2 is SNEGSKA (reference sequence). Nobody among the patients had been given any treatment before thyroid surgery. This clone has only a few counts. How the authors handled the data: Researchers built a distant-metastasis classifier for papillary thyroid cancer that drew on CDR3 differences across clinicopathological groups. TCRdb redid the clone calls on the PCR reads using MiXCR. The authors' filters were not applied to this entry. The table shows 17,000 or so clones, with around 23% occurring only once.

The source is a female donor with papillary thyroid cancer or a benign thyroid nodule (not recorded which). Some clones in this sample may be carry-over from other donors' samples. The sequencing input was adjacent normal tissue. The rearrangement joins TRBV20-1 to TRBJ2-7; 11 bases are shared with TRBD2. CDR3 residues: CSARDLAGGSETYEQYV. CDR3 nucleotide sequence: TGCAGTGCTAGAGATCTAGCGGGAGGTTCGGAAACCTACGAGCAGTACGTC.